The 7 T cell receptor beta chains given below trace back to one sample, sequenced in a study of blood T cell repertoires in COVID-19. The method was immunoSEQ multiplex PCR; TCRdb's version includes in-frame clones alone and lacks a portion of them. This repertoire shows 100,000 to 150,000 clones, roughly 88% found once; its top ten account for 1.2%. Material for sequencing was peripheral blood. These receptors were obtained from a woman aged 80 or older with acute or convalescent COVID-19.

The V gene is TRBV7-6, the J gene TRBJ2-1, with D perhaps TRBD1 (5 bases). The V gene lost 4 bases and the J gene lost 9 bases, with 13 bases spanning the gap. This CDR3 contains 13 residues. Germline CDR1 reads SGHVS; CDR2 reads FNYEAQ. Here the CDR3 DNA reads TGTGCCAGCAGCTCCCTGACAGTCAGTGAGCAGTTCTTC. It specifies CASSSLTVSEQFF.

The chain uses TRBV15 and TRBJ1-5; D is perhaps TRBD1 (6 bases). This CDR3 region has 14 residues. CDR1 and CDR2 from the germline V gene are LNHNV and YYDKDF (reference sequence). Trimming stripped 2 bases from V and 6 bases from J, with 11 bases between. In nucleotides, the CDR3 is TGTGCCACCAGCAGACCAGGGGTGGGTCAGCCCCAGCATTTT. It translates to CATSRPGVGQPQHF.

This rearrangement joins TRBV19 to TRBJ1-5; D is perhaps TRBD1 (5 bases). In germline, CDR1 is LNHDA, CDR2 SQIVND (reference sequence). V shed 9 bases and J shed 3 bases, with 15 bases lying between them. This CDR3 contains 14 residues. In nucleotides, the CDR3 is TGTGCCAGCACGGGCCGCAGGGACAATCAGCCCCAGCATTTT. Encoded protein: CASTGRRDNQPQHF.

The rearrangement uses TRBV27 and TRBJ2-3, with 8 bases that match TRBD1. Unmatched junction bases numbered 12, after V lost 6 bases and J lost 1 base. CDR1 is MNHEY and CDR2 is SMNVEV in the germline V gene (reference sequence). The CDR3 extends over 17 amino acids. Written as DNA, the CDR3 is TGTGCCAGCAGCCGATGGACAGGGCCCTCTGGCACAGATACGCAGTATTTT. It codes for CASSRWTGPSGTDTQYF.

CDR3 in DNA: TGTGCCAGCAGCCCGGGACTAGCGGGACGGTATGAGCAGTTCTTC. Amino acid sequence: CASSPGLAGRYEQFF. The chain recombines TRBV5-4 with TRBJ2-1; 13 bases are a match to TRBD2. This CDR3 region has 15 residues. Germline V lookup: CDR1 SGHNT, CDR2 YYREEE (reference sequence). Trimming removed 4 bases from V and 8 bases from J; junction bases left unmatched: 6.

This chain joins TRBV7-9 and TRBJ2-7; 9 bases are a match to TRBD2. V was clipped by 3 bases and J by 3 bases; unmatched bases: 3. Germline V gives CDR1 SEHNR, CDR2 FQNEAQ (reference sequence). The CDR3 sequence is 14 residues long. As DNA, the CDR3 is TGTGCCAGCAGCTTCCTAGCGGGGTACTACGAGCAGTACTTC. It encodes CASSFLAGYYEQYF.

The chain couples TRBV3-1 (or the pseudogene TRBV3-2) to TRBJ2-1, with 7 bases that match TRBD2. CDR3 length equals 16 residues. The germline V gene encodes CDR1 LGHDT and CDR2 YNNKEL (reference sequence). V gave up 0 bases and J gave up 6 bases; unmatched junction bases: 8. The CDR3 here is CASSQDPRGGTNEQFF. The CDR3 DNA follows: TGTGCCAGCAGCCAAGACCCCCGGGGAGGGACCAATGAGCAGTTCTTC.